What follows is one TCR beta chain and its context. Its specificity is unknown. Expressed TCRB transcripts were sequenced after all isolated RNA was converted to cDNA. Reads from naive, central memory and regulatory T cell samples averaged around 3.7 million. TCRdb keeps only in-frame clones here, not all; method: immunoSEQ multiplex PCR. The table lists 860,000 or so clones, 15% to 20% of them singletons. The data derive from a study of beta chain features in type 1 diabetes. V gave up 3 bases and J gave up 5 bases; unmatched junction bases: 1. Germline V gives CDR1 SEHNR, CDR2 FQNEAQ (reference sequence). This CDR3 has 13 residues. Findings of the study overall: Insertion counts at VDJ junctions were lower in type 1 diabetes patients, who also showed more deletions there.

The receptor's source is a woman under 30 in good health. The chain has TRBV7-9 and TRBJ1-5; the match to TRBD1 covers 7 bases. Sequenced input: naive CD4+ T cells from blood. The CDR3 spells CASSFDRDQPQHF. In DNA, the CDR3 is TGTGCCAGCAGCTTCGACAGGGATCAGCCCCAGCATTTT.